Included here is one TCR beta chain sequence, with context. Which antigen it targets is not known. No base quality information exists; no much larger clone differs at one position. This entry comes from a study of T-cell reconstitution after alpha-beta-depleted transplantation in children (dated by TCRdb to about 2016). Turning to the overall study: T-cell immune reconstitution after TCRalphabeta/CD19-depleted allogeneic hematopoietic cell transplantation in children was quantitatively tracked in the study by means of TCR repertoire profiling. What the authors observed across the whole study: The apparently early alphabetaT-cell count recovery about two months after transplant was reportedly dependent on only several hundred rapidly expanded clones derived from non-depleted graft cells. In some patients, the high TCRbeta diversity seen at day 60 was put down to recipient T cells and intrathymic progenitors that had survived conditioning. Over the following months the frequencies of hyperexpanded clones went down, and after one year T-cell counts and TCRbeta diversity were mostly credited to newly produced T cells.

Receptors were amplified or captured by PCR. Sequencing took place on an Illumina HiSeq 2500. TCR library preparation used molecular barcoding, with unique molecular identifiers applied to normalize quantification of the TCRbeta repertoire. In-frame beta chains were kept once TCRdb had trimmed the public reads at Q25 with fastp and called clones with MiXCR. Each entry merges the rows of one CDR3 protein and shows their most common DNA and genes. This sample comprises 45,000 or so distinct CDR3 sequences, around half of them detected only once. The top ten hold roughly two fifths of the sample. CDR1 SGHVS and CDR2 FNYEAQ were looked up in the germline V gene. Counted from cysteine to phenylalanine, this CDR3 has 17 amino acids. The read is trimmed to its CDR3 DNA, 51 bases read in frame from base 1. V loses 0 bases, J loses 0 bases, and the germline ends lie 12 bases apart. Interpreted using the paper, the treatment or condition label stands for: allogeneic hematopoietic cell transplantation with graft depleted of TCRalphabeta T cells and CD19 B cells. TCRalphabeta/CD19-depleted allogeneic hematopoietic cell grafts were given to the transplant recipients, all of whom were children.

The rearrangement joined TRBV7-6 to TRBJ1-3; the D segment could be TRBD1, given 5 matching bases. This clonotype was obtained from a boy less than two years old with SCID, due to receive a stem cell transplant. The specimen was peripheral blood, collected before TCRalphabeta/CD19-depleted stem cell transplant. This receptor has the CDR3 CASSLAQGGYSGNTIYF. The DNA sequence is given as TGTGCCAGCAGCTTAGCCCAGGGCGGCTACTCTGGAAACACCATATATTTT. With the rest looked up from the reference TRBV7-6 and TRBJ1-3 genes rather than sequenced, the full variable domain is GAGVSQSPRYKVTKRGQDVALRCDPISGHVSLYWYRQALGQGPEFLTYFNYEAQQDKSGLPNDRFSAERPEGSISTLTIQRTEQRDSAMYRCASSLAQGGYSGNTIYFGEGSWLTVV.